This TCR beta chain appears in the sequencing data of a study of CD8+CD57+ T cells in acquired aplastic anemia. The overall study: Sorted CD4+ plus CD8+ cells gave DNA averaging about 3.2 ug.

This clonotype came up a few times. The V and J ends lost 0 bases and 4 bases respectively, with 11 bases between them. CDR3 size: 15 residues. In germline, CDR1 is SGDLS, CDR2 YYNGEE. Patients included in sequencing had previously demonstrated CD8+CD57+ cell expansion by flow cytometry. Severe acquired aplastic anemia was present in every patient. Genomic DNA was employed as the template in profiling TCR beta VDJ and CDR3. MiXCR was run by TCRdb on the reads, yielding one entry per CDR3 protein. The sample records just over 450,000 distinct CDR3 sequences, about a third being singletons. The sequence was obtained from a human donor with aplastic anemia. This chain links TRBV9 with TRBJ2-1; tentatively, D is TRBD2 (6 bases). Sequencing was done on a sample of sorted CD4+, CD8+, or CD8+CD57+ T cells (not recorded which) from PBMCs. CDR3 in DNA: TGTGCCAGCAGCGTAGCTCTAGCGAAATACAATGAGCAGTTCTTC. This sequence encodes CASSVALAKYNEQFF.